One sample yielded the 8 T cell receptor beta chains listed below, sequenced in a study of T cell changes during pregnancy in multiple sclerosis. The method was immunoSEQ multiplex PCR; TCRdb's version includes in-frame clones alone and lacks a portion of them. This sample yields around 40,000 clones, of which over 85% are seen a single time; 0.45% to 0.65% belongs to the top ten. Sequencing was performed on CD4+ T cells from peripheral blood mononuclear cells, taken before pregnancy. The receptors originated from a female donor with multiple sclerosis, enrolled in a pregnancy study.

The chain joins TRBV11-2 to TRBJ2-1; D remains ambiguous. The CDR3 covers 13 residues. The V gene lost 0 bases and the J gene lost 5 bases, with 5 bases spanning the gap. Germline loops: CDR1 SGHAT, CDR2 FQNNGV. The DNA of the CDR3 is TGTGCCAGCAGCTTAGACACTAACAATGAGCAGTTCTTC. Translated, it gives CASSLDTNNEQFF.

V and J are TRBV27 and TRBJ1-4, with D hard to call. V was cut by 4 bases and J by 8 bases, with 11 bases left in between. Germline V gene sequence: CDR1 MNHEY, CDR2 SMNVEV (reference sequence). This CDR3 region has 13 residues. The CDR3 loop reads CASSWYRGEKLFF. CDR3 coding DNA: TGTGCCAGCAGTTGGTACCGCGGGGAAAAACTGTTTTTT.

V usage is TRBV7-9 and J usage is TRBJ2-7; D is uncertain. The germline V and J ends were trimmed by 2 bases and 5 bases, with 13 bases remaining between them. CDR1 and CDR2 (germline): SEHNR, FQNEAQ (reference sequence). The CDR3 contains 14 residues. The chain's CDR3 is CASSLYDTFNEQYF. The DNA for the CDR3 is TGTGCCAGCAGCTTATACGACACTTTCAACGAGCAGTACTTC.

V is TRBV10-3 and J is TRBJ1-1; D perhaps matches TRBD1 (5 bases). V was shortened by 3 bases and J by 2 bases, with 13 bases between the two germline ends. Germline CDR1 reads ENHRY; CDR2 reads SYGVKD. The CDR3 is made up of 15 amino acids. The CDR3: CAISDGGLGNTEAFF. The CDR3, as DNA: TGTGCCATCAGTGACGGGGGACTCGGAAACACTGAAGCTTTCTTT.

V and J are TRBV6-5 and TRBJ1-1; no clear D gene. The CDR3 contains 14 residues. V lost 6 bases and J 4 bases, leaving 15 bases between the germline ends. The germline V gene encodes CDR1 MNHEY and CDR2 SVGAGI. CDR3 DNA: TGTGCCAGCAGGCGGAGGGAACTCAGCACTGAAGCTTTCTTT. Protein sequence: CASRRRELSTEAFF.

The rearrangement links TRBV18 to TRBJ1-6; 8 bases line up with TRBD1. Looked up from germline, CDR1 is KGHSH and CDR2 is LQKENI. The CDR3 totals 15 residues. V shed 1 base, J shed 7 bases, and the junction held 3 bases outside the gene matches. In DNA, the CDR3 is TGTGCCAGCTCACCACTGACAGGGGAGAATTCACCCCTCCACTTT. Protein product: CASSPLTGENSPLHF.

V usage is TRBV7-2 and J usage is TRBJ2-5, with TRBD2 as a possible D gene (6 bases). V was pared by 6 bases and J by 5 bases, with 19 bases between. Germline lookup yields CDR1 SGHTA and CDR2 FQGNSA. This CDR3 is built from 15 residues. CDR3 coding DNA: TGTGCCAGCAGTTCCGCCTCTCGGCTAGCGGAGACCCAGTACTTC. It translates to CASSSASRLAETQYF. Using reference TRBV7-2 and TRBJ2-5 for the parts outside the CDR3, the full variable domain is GAGVSQSPSNKVTEKGKDVELRCDPISGHTALYWYRQSLGQGLEFLIYFQGNSAPDKSGLPSDRFSAERTGGSVSTLTIQRTQQEDSAVYLCASSSASRLAETQYFGPGTRLLVL.

The CDR3 bases are TGTGCCAGCTCAAACAGGGGTGAGACCCAGTACTTC. Translation gives CASSNRGETQYF. The chain employs TRBV18 and TRBJ2-5; TRBD1 matches 7 bases. Germline V lookup: CDR1 KGHSH, CDR2 LQKENI. CDR3 length equals 12 residues. After removal of 5 bases from V and 5 bases from J, the junction contained 2 bases not matched to a gene.